The 9 T cell receptor beta chains presented below share a single source sample, sequenced in a study of blood T cell repertoires in COVID-19. Assay: immunoSEQ multiplex PCR; the TCRdb copy retains only in-frame clones and omits some. The sample holds 110,000 or so clones, approximately 81% seen once. Sequencing used peripheral blood. These receptor sequences come from a man aged 35 to 55 with acute or convalescent COVID-19.

The V gene is TRBV24-1, the J gene TRBJ2-3; 11 bases line up with TRBD2. This CDR3 region has 16 residues. V was pared by 3 bases and J by 2 bases, with 3 bases of the junction left unmatched. Germline CDR1 and CDR2: KGHDR and SFDVKD. The CDR3 sequence: CATSDALAGDTDTQYF. The CDR3 nucleotides are TGTGCCACCAGTGATGCACTAGCGGGGGACACAGATACGCAGTATTTT.

The chain has TRBV14 and TRBJ2-2; TRBD2 might be the D (6 bases). The CDR3 length is 14 residues. Trimming removed 4 bases from V and 9 bases from J, with 15 bases in between. The V gene's germline CDR1 is SGHDN and CDR2 FVKESK. CDR3 sequence (DNA): TGTGCCAGCAGCCGGGACTTCTCGAGGAGGGAGCTGTTTTTT. Translated: CASSRDFSRRELFF.

There are a few counts of this clone. V is TRBV27 and J is TRBJ2-2, with TRBD1 identical over 7 bases. Trimming removed 7 bases from V and 2 bases from J; junction bases left unmatched: 7. This CDR3 contains 15 residues. CDR1 is MNHEY and CDR2 is SMNVEV in the germline V gene (reference sequence). The CDR3 DNA is TGTGCCAGCAAAATCGGGACAGCTAACACCGGGGAGCTGTTTTTT. Encoded protein: CASKIGTANTGELFF.

The chain employs TRBV2 and TRBJ1-1, with TRBD1 identical over 8 bases. CDR1 SNHLY and CDR2 FYNNEI come from the germline V gene. The CDR3 consists of 12 residues. With V trimmed by 6 bases and J by 10 bases, 7 bases remained unmatched. CDR3 protein: CASSLGQGRAFF. The CDR3 DNA follows: TGTGCCAGCAGCTTAGGACAGGGAAGAGCTTTCTTT.

The chain uses TRBV24-1 and TRBJ1-2; maybe TRBD1 (5 bases). Germline V gene sequence: CDR1 KGHDR, CDR2 SFDVKD. The CDR3 consists of 16 residues. V gave up 3 bases and J gave up 3 bases, with 16 bases separating them. The CDR3 DNA reads as TGTGCCACCAGTGATGGGAAAGGACAAACCTACTATGGCTACACCTTC. Protein product: CATSDGKGQTYYGYTF.

The DNA for the CDR3 is TGTGCCAGCAGCAACCTCCGGGGGACCTCCTACAATGAGCAGTTCTTC. Translating gives CASSNLRGTSYNEQFF. This chain joins TRBV21-1 and TRBJ2-1; the listed D gene, TRBD2, was not tested against the DNA. TRBV21-1 is a pseudogene segment. The CDR3 spans 16 residues.

The J gene is TRBJ1-6, the V gene TRBV6-4, with D maybe TRBD1 (5 bases). Germline assignment: CDR1 MRHNA and CDR2 SNTAGT. The germline V and J ends were trimmed by 3 bases and 0 bases, with 9 bases remaining between them. This CDR3 has 16 amino acids. The CDR3 spells CASSEGPSSYNSPLHF. DNA for the CDR3: TGTGCCAGCAGTGAGGGGCCGAGCTCCTATAATTCACCCCTCCACTTT.

The gene calls are TRBV4-1 and TRBJ2-1; D may be TRBD2 (6 bases). V lost 0 bases to trimming and J lost 4 bases, with 7 bases between them. This CDR3 has 14 residues. Per the germline V gene, CDR1 is MGHRA and CDR2 is YSYEKL. The CDR3: CASSQEGLYNEQFF. The DNA for the CDR3 is TGCGCCAGCAGCCAAGAGGGACTTTACAATGAGCAGTTCTTC.

The chain's CDR3 is CATSRDTRGLGDTQYF. In nucleotides, the CDR3 is TGTGCCACCAGCAGAGATACTCGTGGGCTGGGAGATACGCAGTATTTT. V is TRBV15 and J is TRBJ2-3, with D unclear. CDR1 LNHNV and CDR2 YYDKDF come from the germline V gene (reference sequence). Trimming removed 0 bases from V and 5 bases from J, with 15 bases in between. The CDR3 consists of 16 residues.